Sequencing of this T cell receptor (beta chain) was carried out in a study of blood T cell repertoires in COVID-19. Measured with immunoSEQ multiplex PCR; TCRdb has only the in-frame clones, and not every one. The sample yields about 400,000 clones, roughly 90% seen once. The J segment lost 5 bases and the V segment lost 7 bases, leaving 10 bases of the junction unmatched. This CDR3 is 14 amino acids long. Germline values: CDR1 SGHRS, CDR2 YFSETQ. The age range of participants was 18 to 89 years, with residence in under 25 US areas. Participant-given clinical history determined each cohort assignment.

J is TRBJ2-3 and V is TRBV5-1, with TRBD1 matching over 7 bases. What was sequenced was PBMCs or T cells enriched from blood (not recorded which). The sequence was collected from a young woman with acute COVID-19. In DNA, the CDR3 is TGCGCCAGCGTCCGGACAGGACGAGGAGATACGCAGTATTTT. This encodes CASVRTGRGDTQYF.